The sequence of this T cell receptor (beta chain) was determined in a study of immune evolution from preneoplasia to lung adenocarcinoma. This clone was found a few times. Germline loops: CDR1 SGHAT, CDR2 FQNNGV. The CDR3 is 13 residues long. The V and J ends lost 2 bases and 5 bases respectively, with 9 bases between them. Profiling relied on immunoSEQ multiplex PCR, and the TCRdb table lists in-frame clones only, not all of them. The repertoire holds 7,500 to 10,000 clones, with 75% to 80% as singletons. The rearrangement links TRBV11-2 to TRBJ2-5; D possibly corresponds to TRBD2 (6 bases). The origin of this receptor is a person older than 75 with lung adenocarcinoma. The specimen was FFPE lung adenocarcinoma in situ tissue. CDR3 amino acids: CASSLMRDETQYF. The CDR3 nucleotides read TGTGCCAGCAGCTTAATGCGGGATGAGACCCAGTACTTC.